This T cell receptor beta chain was recovered during a study of blood T cells in healthy people across ages. The sample, roughly 9.5 milliliters of peripheral blood, was drawn from each donor. Primers used in a second PCR of about 7 to 12 cycles were a sample-barcoded 5' primer and a J-beta primer mix. From the 5' RACE reads, TCRdb called clonotypes with MiXCR, one entry per CDR3 protein. The repertoire holds some 890,000 distinct CDR3 sequences, with 29% as singletons. Germline V gene data show CDR1 as SGHRS and CDR2 as YFSETQ. The CDR3 sequence is 14 residues long. The V and J ends lost 3 bases and 5 bases respectively, with 14 bases between them. Another study also made use of these data, one on T cells of mothers and their children. From that second work: A slight, non-significant increase in overlap was found for related mother-child pairs relative to unrelated pairs.

The sequence came from a middle-aged woman in good health. The specimen sequenced was blood. The chain uses TRBV5-1 and TRBJ2-5; D may correspond to TRBD1 or TRBD2 (5 bases each). The CDR3 sequence: CASSSGRLRETQYF. As DNA, the CDR3 is TGCGCCAGCAGCTCGGGACGGCTAAGGGAGACCCAGTACTTC.